This entry features one T cell receptor beta chain sequence. The antigen is undetermined. A read error may be the cause here, since a much bigger clone is one base away. Every patient had bone marrow sampled while the disease was active. This entry is derived from a study of read filtering for tumor transcriptome and immune sequencing. Molecular barcoded adaptors covering alpha/delta and beta/gamma chains were used on roughly 400 ng RNA. Using its own MiXCR run on the reads, TCRdb lists one record per CDR3 protein. The sample gives around 140,000 distinct CDR3 sequences, about 13% of which show up once; 7.5% to 10% is in the top ten. Findings and limits, study-wide: Correlation between methods rose after single-read clonotypes were removed.

This TCR derives from a donor aged 40 or older with multiple myeloma. The specimen was a population of CD138-negative cells sorted from bone marrow.

The CDR3: CSAGSGGADTEAFF. DNA of the CDR3: TGCAGTGCTGGGTCAGGGGGGGCGGACACTGAAGCTTTCTTT. The chain uses TRBV20-1 and TRBJ1-1; the match to TRBD1 covers 7 bases. Germline V lookup: CDR1 DFQATT, CDR2 SNEGSKA (reference sequence). The CDR3 extends over 14 amino acids. With V trimmed by 5 bases and J by 3 bases, 9 bases remained unmatched.